In this sample, the clone carrying this T cell receptor (beta chain) turned up a few times. The data originate from a study of blood T cell repertoires in COVID-19. About the study: Sources were T cells, B-cell-depleted T cells, or PBMCs; the material itself was cDNA or gDNA.

Germline assignment: CDR1 MDHEN and CDR2 SYDVKM. J gave up 1 base and V 4 bases, and 3 bases lay outside the gene matches. This CDR3 has 16 residues. Measured with immunoSEQ multiplex PCR; TCRdb has only the in-frame clones, and not every one. The table lists nearly 110,000 clones, 60% to 80% of them singletons. This sequence originates from a human donor with acute or convalescent COVID-19. The donor label of this sample is uncertain. V usage is TRBV28 and J usage is TRBJ2-2, with TRBD2 identical over 10 bases. Source material: peripheral blood. Here the CDR3 reads CASSYGLAVNTGELFF. CDR3 sequence (DNA): TGTGCCAGCAGTTACGGACTAGCGGTGAACACCGGGGAGCTGTTTTTT. The entire variable domain, with the rest obtained from reference TRBV28 and TRBJ2-2, is as follows: DVKVTQSSRYLVKRTGEKVFLECVQDMDHENMFWYRQDPGLGLRLIYFSYDVKMKEKGDIPEGYSVSREKKERFSLILESASTNQTSMYLCASSYGLAVNTGELFFGEGSRLTVL.